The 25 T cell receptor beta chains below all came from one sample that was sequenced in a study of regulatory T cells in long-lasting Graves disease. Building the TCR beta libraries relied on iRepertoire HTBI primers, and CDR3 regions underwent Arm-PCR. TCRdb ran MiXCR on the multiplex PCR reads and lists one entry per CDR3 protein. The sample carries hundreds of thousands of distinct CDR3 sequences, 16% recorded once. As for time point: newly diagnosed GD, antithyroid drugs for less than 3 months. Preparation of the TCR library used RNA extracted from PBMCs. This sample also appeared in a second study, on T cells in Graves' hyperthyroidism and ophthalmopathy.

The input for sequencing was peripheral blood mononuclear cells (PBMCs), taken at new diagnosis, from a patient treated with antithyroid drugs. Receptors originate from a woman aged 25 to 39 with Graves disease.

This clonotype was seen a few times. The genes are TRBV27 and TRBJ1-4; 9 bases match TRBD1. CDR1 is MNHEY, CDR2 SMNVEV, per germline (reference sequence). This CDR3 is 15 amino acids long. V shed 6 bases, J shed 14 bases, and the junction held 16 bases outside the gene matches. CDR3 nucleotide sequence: TGTGCCAGCAGCGGCGCCGGGACAGGGCAGAAAAGGCTGTTTTTT. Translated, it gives CASSGAGTGQKRLFF.

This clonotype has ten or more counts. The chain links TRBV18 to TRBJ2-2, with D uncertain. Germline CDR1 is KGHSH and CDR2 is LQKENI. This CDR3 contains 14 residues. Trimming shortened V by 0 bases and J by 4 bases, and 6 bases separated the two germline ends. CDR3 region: CASSPPRITGELFF. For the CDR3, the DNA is TGTGCCAGCTCACCACCCCGTATCACCGGGGAGCTGTTTTTT.

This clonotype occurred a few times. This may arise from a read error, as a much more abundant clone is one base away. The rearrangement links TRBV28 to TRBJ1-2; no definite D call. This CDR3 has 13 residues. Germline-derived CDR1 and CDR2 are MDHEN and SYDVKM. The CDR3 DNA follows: TGTGCCAGCAGGCCCCAGAGGAACTATGACTACACCTTC. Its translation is CASRPQRNYDYTF.

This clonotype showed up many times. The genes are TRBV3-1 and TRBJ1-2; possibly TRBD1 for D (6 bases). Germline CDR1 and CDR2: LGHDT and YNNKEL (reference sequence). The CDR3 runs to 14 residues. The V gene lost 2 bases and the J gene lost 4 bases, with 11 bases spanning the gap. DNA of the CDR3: TGTGCCAGCAGCCAAACGGGGGCCGGCTATGGCTACACCTTC. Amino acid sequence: CASSQTGAGYGYTF.

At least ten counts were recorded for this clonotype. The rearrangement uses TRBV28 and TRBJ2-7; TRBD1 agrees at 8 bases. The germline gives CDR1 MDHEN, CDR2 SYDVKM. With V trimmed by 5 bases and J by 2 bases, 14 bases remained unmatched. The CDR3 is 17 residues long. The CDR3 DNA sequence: TGTGCCAGCAGTACCCACCTTCGGACAGGGTCGACCTACGAGCAGTACTTC. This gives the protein CASSTHLRTGSTYEQYF.

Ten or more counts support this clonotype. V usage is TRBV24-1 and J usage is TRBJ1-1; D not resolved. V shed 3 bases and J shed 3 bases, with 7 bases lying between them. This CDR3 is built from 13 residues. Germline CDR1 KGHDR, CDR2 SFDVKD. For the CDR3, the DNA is TGTGCCACCAGTGATCGCCGCCACACTGAAGCTTTCTTT. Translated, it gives CATSDRRHTEAFF.

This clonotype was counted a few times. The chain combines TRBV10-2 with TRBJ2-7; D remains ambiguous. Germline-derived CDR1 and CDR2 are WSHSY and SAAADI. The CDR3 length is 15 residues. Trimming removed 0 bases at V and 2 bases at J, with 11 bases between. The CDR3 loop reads CASSESWQSPYEQYF. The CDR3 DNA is TGCGCCAGCAGTGAGTCGTGGCAGTCCCCCTACGAGCAGTACTTC.

CDR3: CSARDVEHKEDTIYF. The DNA for the CDR3 is TGCAGTGCTAGAGATGTCGAGCATAAAGAGGACACCATATATTTT. The gene calls are TRBV20-1 and TRBJ1-3; the D is unclear. The germline V gene encodes CDR1 DFQATT and CDR2 SNEGSKA (reference sequence). V was pared by 0 bases and J by 8 bases, with 17 bases between. This CDR3 has 15 residues.

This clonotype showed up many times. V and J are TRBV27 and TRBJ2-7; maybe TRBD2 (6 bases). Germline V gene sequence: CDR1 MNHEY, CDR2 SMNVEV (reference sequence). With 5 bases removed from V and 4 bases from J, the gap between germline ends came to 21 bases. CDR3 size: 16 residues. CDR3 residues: CASSTTGRKNPYEQYF. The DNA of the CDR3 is TGTGCCAGCAGTACGACGGGGAGGAAGAACCCTTACGAGCAGTACTTC.

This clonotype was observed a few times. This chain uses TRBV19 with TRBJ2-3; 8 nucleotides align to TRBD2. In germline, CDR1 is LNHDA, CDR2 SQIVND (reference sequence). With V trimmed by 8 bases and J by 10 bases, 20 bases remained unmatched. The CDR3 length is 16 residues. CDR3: CASSLLAGNTPYPQYF. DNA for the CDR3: TGTGCCAGTTCCCTTTTAGCGGGGAACACCCCATACCCGCAGTATTTT.

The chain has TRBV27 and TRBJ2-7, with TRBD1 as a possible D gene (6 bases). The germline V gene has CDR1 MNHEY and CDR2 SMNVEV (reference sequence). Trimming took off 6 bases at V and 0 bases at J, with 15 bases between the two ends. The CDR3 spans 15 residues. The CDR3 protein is CASRDTTGSSYEQYF. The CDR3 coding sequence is TGTGCCAGCAGGGACACTACAGGGAGCTCCTACGAGCAGTACTTC.

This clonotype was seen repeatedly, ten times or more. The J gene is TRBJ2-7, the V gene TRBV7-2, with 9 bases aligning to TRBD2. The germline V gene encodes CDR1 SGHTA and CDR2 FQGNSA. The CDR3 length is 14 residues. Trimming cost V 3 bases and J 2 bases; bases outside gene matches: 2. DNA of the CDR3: TGTGCCAGCAGCTTTGGACTAGCGACCTACGAGCAGTACTTC. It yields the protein CASSFGLATYEQYF.

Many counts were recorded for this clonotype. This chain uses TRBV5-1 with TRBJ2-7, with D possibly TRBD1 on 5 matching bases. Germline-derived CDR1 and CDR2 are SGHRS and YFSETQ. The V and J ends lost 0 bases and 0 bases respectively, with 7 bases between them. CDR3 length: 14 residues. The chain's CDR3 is CASSLETASYEQYF. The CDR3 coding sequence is TGCGCCAGCAGCTTGGAGACAGCCTCCTACGAGCAGTACTTC.

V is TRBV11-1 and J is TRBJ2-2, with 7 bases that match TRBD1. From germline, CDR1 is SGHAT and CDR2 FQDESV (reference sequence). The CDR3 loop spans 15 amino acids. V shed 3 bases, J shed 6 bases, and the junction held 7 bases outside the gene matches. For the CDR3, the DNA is TGTGCCAGCAGCTTGTCACAGGGGAGCGCCGGGGAGCTGTTTTTT. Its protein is CASSLSQGSAGELFF.

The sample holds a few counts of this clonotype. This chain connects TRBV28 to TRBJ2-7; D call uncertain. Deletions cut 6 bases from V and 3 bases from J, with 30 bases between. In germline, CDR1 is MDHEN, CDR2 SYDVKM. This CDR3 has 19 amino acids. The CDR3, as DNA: TGTGCCAGCAGCCACGGACCCTCAGGCGCTCCAAGGAGACTCTACGAGCAGTACTTC. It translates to CASSHGPSGAPRRLYEQYF.

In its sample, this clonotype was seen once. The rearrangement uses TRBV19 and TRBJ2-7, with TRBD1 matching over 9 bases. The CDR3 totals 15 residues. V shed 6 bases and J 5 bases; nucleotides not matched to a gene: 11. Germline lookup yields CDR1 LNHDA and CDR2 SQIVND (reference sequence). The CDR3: CASSIKGQGLNEQYF. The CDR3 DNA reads TGTGCCAGTAGCATCAAGGGACAGGGTCTAAACGAGCAGTACTTC.

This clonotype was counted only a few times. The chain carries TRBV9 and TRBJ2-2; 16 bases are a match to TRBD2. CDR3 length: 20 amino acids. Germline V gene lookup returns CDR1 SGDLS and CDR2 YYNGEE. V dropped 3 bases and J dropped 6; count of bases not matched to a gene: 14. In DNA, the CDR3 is TGTGCCAGCAGCGCCTCCGGGACTAGCGGGAGGGCCTGGTCGCCCGGGGAGCTGTTTTTT. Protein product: CASSASGTSGRAWSPGELFF.

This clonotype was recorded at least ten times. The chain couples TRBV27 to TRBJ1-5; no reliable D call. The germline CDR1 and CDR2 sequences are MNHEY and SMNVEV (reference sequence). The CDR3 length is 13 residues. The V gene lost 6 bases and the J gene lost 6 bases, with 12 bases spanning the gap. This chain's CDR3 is CASRDQPFQPQHF. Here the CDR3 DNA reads TGTGCCAGCAGGGACCAACCGTTTCAGCCCCAGCATTTT.

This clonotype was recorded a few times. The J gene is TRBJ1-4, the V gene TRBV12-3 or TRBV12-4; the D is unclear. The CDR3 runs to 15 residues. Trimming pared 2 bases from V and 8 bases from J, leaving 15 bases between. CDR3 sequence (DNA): TGTGCCAGCAGTTTACACTGGGATTCGGGGGAAAAACTGTTTTTT. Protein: CASSLHWDSGEKLFF.

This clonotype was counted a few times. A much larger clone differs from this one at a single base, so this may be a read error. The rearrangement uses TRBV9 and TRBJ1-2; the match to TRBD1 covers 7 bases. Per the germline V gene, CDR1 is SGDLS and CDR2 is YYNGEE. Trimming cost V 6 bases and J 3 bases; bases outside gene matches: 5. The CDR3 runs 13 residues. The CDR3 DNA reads TGTGCCAGCACCTTAGACAGGGACTATGGCTACACCTTC. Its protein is CASTLDRDYGYTF.

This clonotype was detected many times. CDR3 loop: CASSLLGTSGRATDTQYF. Here the CDR3 DNA reads TGTGCCAGCAGTTTGCTGGGGACTAGCGGGAGGGCCACAGATACGCAGTATTTT. The J gene is TRBJ2-3, the V gene TRBV28, with 16 bases lining up with TRBD2. CDR1 and CDR2 from the germline V gene are MDHEN and SYDVKM. This CDR3 has 18 residues. V shed 3 bases and J 2 bases; nucleotides not matched to a gene: 5.

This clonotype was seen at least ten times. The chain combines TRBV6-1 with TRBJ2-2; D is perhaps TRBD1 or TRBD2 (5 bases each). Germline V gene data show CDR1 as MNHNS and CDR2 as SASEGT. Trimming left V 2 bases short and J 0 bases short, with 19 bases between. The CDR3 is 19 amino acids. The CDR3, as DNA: TGTGCCAGCAGTGAATGGGGACGATATTACACCACGAACACCGGGGAGCTGTTTTTT. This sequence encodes CASSEWGRYYTTNTGELFF.

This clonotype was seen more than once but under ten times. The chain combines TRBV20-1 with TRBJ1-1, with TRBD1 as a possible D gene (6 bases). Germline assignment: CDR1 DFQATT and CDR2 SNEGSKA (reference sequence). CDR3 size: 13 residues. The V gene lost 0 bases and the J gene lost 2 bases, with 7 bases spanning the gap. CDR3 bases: TGCAGTGCTAGAGAAGGGGGAAACACTGAAGCTTTCTTT. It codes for CSAREGGNTEAFF.

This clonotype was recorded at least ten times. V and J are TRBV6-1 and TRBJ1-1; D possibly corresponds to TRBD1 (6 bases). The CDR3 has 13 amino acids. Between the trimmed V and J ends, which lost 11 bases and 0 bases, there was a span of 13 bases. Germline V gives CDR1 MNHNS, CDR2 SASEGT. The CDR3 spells CAGGRRMNTEAFF. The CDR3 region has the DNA TGTGCCGGGGGCAGAAGGATGAACACTGAAGCTTTCTTT.

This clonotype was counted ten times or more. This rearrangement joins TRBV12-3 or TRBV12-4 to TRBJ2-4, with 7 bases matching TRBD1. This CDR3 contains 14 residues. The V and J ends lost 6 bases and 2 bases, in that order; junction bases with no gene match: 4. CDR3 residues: CASRRQGTKNIQYF. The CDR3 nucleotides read TGTGCCAGCAGGAGACAGGGAACCAAAAACATTCAGTACTTC.